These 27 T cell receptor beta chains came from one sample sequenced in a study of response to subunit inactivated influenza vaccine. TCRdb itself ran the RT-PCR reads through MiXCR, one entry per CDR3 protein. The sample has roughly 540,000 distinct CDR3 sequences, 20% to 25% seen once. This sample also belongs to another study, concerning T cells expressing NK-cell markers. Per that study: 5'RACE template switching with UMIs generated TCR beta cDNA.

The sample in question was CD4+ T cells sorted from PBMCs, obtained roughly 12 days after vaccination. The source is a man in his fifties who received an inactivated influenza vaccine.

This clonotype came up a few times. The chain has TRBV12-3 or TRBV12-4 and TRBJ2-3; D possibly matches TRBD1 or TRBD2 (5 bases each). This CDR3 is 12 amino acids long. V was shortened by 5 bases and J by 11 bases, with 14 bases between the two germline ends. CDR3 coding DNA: TGTGCCAGCAGTAACCCCGGGACCGAGCAGTATTTT. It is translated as CASSNPGTEQYF.

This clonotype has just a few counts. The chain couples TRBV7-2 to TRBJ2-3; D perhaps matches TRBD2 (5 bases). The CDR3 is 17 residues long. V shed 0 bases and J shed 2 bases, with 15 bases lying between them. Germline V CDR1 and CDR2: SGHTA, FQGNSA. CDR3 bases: TGTGCCAGCAGCTTAGCACTAGGATTTGGGGTCACAGATACGCAGTATTTT. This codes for CASSLALGFGVTDTQYF.

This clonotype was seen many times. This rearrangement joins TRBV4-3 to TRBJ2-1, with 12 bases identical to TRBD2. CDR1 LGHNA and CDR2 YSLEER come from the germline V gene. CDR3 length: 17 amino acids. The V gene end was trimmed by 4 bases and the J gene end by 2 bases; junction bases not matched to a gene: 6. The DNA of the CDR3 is TGCGCCAGCAGCCCTCGACTAGCGGGGGACCCCTACAATGAGCAGTTCTTC. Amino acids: CASSPRLAGDPYNEQFF.

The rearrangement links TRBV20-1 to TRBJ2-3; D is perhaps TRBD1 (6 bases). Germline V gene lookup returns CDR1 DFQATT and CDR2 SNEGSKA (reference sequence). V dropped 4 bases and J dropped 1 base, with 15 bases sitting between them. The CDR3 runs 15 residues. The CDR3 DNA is TGCAGTGCTACTCGCAGGGGATTTGGCACAGATACGCAGTATTTT. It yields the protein CSATRRGFGTDTQYF.

The CDR3: CASSLASGGIYEQFF. The CDR3 DNA sequence: TGCGCCAGCAGCTTGGCTAGCGGGGGGATCTATGAGCAGTTCTTC. The rearrangement joins TRBV5-1 to TRBJ2-1, with 11 bases that match TRBD2. The CDR3 extends over 15 amino acids. Germline V gene lookup returns CDR1 SGHRS and CDR2 YFSETQ. The ends lost 0 bases at V and 8 bases at J; junction bases unmatched: 4.

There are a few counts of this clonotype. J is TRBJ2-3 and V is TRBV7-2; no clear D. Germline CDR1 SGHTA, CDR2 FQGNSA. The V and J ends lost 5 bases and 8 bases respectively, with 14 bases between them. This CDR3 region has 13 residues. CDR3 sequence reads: CASSQAVMGTQYF. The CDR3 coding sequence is TGTGCCAGCAGCCAGGCCGTCATGGGTACGCAGTATTTT.

The chain's CDR3 is CASSSTGGSTDTQYF. As DNA, the CDR3 is TGTGCCAGCAGCTCTACGGGGGGGAGCACAGATACGCAGTATTTT. This chain uses TRBV11-2 with TRBJ2-3; TRBD2 matches at 8 bases. CDR3 size: 15 residues. Trimming at V came to 4 bases and at J to 0 bases, leaving 3 bases not matched to a gene. Per the germline V gene, CDR1 is SGHAT and CDR2 is FQNNGV.

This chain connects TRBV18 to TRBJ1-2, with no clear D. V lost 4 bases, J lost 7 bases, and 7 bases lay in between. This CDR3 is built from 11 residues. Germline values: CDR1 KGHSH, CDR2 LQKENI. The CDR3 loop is CASSRLSGYTF. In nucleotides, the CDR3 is TGTGCCAGCTCACGGCTCAGTGGCTACACCTTC.

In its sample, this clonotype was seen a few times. CDR3 nucleotides: TGCGCCAGCACCGGGGACGCGGGCACTAATGAAAAACTGTTTTTT. This sequence encodes CASTGDAGTNEKLFF. The chain couples TRBV5-1 to TRBJ1-4; possible D gene TRBD1, 5 bases. The CDR3 has 15 amino acids. V was cut by 6 bases and J by 2 bases, with 14 bases left in between. Germline V gene sequence: CDR1 SGHRS, CDR2 YFSETQ.

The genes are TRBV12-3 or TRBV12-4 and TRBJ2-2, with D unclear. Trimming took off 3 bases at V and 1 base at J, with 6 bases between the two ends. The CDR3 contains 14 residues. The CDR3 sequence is CASSFSQNTGELFF. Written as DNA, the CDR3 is TGTGCCAGCAGTTTTTCTCAGAACACCGGGGAGCTGTTTTTT.

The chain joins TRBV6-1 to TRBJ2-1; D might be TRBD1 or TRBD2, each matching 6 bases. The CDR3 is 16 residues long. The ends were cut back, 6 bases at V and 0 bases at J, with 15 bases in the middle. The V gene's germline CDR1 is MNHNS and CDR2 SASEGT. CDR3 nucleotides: TGTGCCAGCAGCACCGAGGGGGGAAGCTCCTACAATGAGCAGTTCTTC. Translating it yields CASSTEGGSSYNEQFF.

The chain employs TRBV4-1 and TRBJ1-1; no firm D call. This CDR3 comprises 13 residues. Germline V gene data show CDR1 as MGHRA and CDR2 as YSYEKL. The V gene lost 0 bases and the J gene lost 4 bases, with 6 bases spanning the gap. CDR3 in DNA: TGCGCCAGCAGCCAAGATCCCGGCACTGAAGCTTTCTTT. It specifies CASSQDPGTEAFF.

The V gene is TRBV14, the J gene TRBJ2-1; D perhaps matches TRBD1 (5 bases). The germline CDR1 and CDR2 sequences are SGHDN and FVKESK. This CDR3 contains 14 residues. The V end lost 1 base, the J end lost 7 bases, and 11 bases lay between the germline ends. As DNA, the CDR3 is TGTGCCAGCAGCCAAGGACAGTTAAAGAATGAGCAGTTCTTC. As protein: CASSQGQLKNEQFF. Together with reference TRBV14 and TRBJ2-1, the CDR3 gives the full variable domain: EAGVTQFPSHSVIEKGQTVTLRCDPISGHDNLYWYRRVMGKEIKFLLHFVKESKQDESGMPNNRFLAERTGGTYSTLKVQPAELEDSGVYFCASSQGQLKNEQFFGPGTRLTVL.

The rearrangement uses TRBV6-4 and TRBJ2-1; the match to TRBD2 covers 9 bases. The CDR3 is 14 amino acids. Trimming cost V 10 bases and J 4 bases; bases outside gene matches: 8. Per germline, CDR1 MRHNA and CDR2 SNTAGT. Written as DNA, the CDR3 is TGTGCCACCAGCCCCGCGGGAGGGTACAATGAGCAGTTCTTC. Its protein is CATSPAGGYNEQFF.

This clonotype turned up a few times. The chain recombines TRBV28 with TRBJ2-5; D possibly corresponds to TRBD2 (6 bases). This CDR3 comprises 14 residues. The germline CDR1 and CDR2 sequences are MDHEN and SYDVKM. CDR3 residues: CASKSGVPQETQYF. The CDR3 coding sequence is TGTGCGTCTAAATCGGGAGTTCCTCAAGAGACCCAGTACTTC.

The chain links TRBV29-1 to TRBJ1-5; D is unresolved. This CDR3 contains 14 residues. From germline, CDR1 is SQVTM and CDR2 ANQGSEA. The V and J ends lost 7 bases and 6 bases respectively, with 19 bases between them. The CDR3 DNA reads TGCAGCGCCATGGAGGCCCAGGTTGGTCAGCCCCAGCATTTT. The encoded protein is CSAMEAQVGQPQHF. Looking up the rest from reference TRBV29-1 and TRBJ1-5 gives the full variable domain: SAVISQKPSRDICQRGTSLTIQCQVDSQVTMMFWYRQQPGQSLTLIATANQGSEATYESGFVIDKFPISRPNLTFSTLTVSNMSPEDSSIYLCSAMEAQVGQPQHFGDGTRLSIL.

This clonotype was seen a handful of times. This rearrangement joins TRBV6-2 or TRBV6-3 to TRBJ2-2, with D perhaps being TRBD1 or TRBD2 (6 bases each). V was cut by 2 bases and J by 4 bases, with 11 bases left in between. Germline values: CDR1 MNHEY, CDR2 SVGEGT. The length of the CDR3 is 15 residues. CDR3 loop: CASSYPRGLTGELFF. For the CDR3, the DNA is TGTGCCAGCAGTTACCCCAGGGGACTCACCGGGGAGCTGTTTTTT.

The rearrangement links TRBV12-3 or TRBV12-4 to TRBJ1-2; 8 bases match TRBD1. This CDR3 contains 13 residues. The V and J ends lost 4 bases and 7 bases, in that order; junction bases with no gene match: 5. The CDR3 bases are TGTGCCAGCAGTTCTCAGGGGGCGCGTGGCTACACCTTC. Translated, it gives CASSSQGARGYTF.

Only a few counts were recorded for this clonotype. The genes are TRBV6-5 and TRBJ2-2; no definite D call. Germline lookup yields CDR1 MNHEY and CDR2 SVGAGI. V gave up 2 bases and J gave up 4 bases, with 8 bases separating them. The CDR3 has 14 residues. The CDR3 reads CASSYRVGTGELFF. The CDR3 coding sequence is TGTGCCAGCAGTTACCGGGTTGGCACCGGGGAGCTGTTTTTT.

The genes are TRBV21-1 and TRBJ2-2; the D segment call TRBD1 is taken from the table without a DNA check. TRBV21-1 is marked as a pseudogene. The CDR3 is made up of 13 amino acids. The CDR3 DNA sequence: TGTGCCAGCATTGACAGGGTCACCGGGGAGCTGTTTTTT. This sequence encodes CASIDRVTGELFF.

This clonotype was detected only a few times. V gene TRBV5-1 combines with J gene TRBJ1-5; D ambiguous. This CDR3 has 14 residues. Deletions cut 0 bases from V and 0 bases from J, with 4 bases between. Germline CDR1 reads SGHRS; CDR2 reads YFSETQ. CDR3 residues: CASSLEGSNQPQHF. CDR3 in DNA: TGCGCCAGCAGCTTGGAGGGTAGCAATCAGCCCCAGCATTTT.

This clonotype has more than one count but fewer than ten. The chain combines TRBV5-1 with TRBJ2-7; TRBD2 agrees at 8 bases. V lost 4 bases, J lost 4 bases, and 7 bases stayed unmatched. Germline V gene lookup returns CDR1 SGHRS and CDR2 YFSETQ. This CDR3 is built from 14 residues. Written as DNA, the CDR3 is TGCGCCAGCAGCGGCCTAGCGGGTGGATACGAGCAGTACTTC. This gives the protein CASSGLAGGYEQYF.

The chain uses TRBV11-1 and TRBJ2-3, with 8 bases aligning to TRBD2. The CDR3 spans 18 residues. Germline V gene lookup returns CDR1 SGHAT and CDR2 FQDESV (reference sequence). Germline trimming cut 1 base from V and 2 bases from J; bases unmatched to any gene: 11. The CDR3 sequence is CASSLERGRQLVTDTQYF. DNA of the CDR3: TGTGCCAGCAGCTTAGAGCGCGGGAGGCAACTAGTCACAGATACGCAGTATTTT.

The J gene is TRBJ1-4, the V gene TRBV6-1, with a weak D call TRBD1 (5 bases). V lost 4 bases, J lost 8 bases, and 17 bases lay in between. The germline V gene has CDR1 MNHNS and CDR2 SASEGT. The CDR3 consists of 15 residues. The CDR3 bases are TGTGCCAGCAGTGCTTCCAGGGAATTCGGGGAAAAACTGTTTTTT. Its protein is CASSASREFGEKLFF.

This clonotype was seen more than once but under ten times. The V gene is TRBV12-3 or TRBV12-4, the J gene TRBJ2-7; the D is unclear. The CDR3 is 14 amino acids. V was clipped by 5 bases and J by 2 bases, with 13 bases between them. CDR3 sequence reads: CASSGDTKPYEQYF. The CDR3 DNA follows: TGTGCCAGCAGTGGCGACACCAAGCCCTACGAGCAGTACTTC.

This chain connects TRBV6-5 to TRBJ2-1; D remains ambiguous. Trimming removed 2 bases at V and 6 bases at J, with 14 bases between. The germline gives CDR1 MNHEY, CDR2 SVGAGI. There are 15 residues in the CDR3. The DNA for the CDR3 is TGTGCCAGCAGTTACGGGTCAGTCGATTTCAATGAGCAGTTCTTC. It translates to CASSYGSVDFNEQFF.

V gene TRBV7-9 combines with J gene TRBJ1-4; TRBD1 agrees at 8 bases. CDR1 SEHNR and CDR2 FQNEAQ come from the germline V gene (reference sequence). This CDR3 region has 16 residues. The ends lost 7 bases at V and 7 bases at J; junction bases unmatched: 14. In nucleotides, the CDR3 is TGTGCCAGCAACAGAGGGACAGGAGGCATGGGTGAAAAACTGTTTTTT. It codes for CASNRGTGGMGEKLFF.